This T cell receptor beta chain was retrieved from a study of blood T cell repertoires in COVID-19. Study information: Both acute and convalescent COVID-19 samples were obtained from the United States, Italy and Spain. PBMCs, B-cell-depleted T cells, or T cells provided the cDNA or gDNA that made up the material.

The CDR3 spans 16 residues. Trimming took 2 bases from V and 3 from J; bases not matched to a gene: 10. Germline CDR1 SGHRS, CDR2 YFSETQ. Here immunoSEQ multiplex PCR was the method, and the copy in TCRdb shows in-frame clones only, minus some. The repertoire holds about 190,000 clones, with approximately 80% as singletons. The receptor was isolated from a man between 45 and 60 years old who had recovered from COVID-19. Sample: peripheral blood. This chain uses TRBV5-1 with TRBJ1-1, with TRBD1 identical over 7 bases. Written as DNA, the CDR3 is TGCGCCAGCAGCTTCAGGGGGTCGTATCCGGACACTGAAGCTTTCTTT. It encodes CASSFRGSYPDTEAFF. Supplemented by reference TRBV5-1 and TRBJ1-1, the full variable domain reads KAGVTQTPRYLIKTRGQQVTLSCSPISGHRSVSWYQQTPGQGLQFLFEYFSETQRNKGNFPGRFSGRQFSNSRSEMNVSTLELGDSALYLCASSFRGSYPDTEAFFGQGTRLTVV.